This TCR beta chain was profiled in a study of cytomegalovirus exposure and HLA in healthy donors. Study in general: Early on, a data release was issued that held roughly 80 million unique TCRs from HLA-typed donors.

V shed 6 bases and J shed 11 bases, with 19 bases lying between them. This CDR3 contains 13 residues. Germline V gives CDR1 MDHEN, CDR2 SYDVKM. PCR was performed using 60 Vbeta and 13 Jbeta primers. This table comes from immunoSEQ multiplex PCR, and its TCRdb copy is limited to in-frame clones, with some not included. Of 100,000 or so clones detected, 74% appear once; the ten largest clones hold 2.6%. The J gene is TRBJ1-2, the V gene TRBV28; perhaps TRBD1 as D (5 bases). This TCR derives from a man in his fifties in good health and CMV-seropositive. Material: PBMCs. CDR3 amino acids: CASSPRHPGGYTF. In DNA, the CDR3 is TGTGCCAGCAGCCCCAGGCACCCCGGGGGTTACACCTTC.